This TCR beta chain was sequenced in a study of control samples from healthy donors and cancer patients. TCRdb's table, derived via immunoSEQ multiplex PCR, lists solely in-frame clones and lacks some. The sample carries about 170,000 clones, just over 90% recorded once. Material for sequencing was blood. This TCR was sampled from a woman aged 60-70 years in good health.

As DNA, the CDR3 is TGTGCCAGCAGCCCCCGCCGAAAAACTAGCGGAGACACAGATACGCAGTATTTT. This codes for CASSPRRKTSGDTDTQYF. The chain employs TRBV5-4 and TRBJ2-3; 8 positions match TRBD2. Germline loops: CDR1 SGHNT, CDR2 YYREEE (reference sequence). The J segment lost 2 bases and the V segment lost 4 bases, leaving 15 bases of the junction unmatched. The CDR3 extends over 18 amino acids.